This record looks at one T cell receptor (beta chain) sequence and its context. The sample originates from a study of blood T cell repertoires in COVID-19. Study summary: Some COVID-19 samples were acute and others convalescent; all came from the United States, Italy and Spain.

Self-reported history from a screening survey and questionnaire set each donor's cohort. CDR1 and CDR2 (germline): MNHEY, SVGEGT. This CDR3 spans 14 amino acids. V gave up 5 bases and J gave up 6 bases, with 17 bases separating them. Per the study methods: Researchers report that nucleated cell counts were estimated from reference gene primer amplification. Clones were sequenced by immunoSEQ multiplex PCR, and TCRdb holds only the in-frame ones, with some missing. The DNA gave D and trimming, while V, J and clone size come from that table. Among about 270,000 clones listed, about nine tenths were seen once.

This clonotype was sampled from a woman aged 25 to 45 with acute COVID-19. Material: PBMCs or T cells enriched from blood (not recorded which). The rearrangement joins TRBV6-2 or TRBV6-3 to TRBJ2-7, with D possibly matching TRBD2 (5 bases). Here the CDR3 reads CASSDSETQGEQYF. The CDR3 bases are TGTGCCAGCAGTGATAGCGAGACTCAAGGCGAGCAGTACTTC.